This T cell receptor beta chain originates from a study of cytomegalovirus exposure and HLA in healthy donors. A multiplex PCR was run with 60 Vbeta primers and 13 Jbeta primers. TCRdb's copy holds only in-frame clones and misses some; the assay was immunoSEQ multiplex PCR. The data contain about 190,000 clones, 75% to 90% of them seen just once; the ten biggest clones take up about 0.8%. General study results and limits: Whilst most TCR sequences proved rare, a subset of public TCRs occurred across many donors.

Remarks on this clone: Its matching antigen is unknown.

The CDR3 spans 16 residues. Germline V gene sequence: CDR1 MDHEN, CDR2 SYDVKM. V lost 2 bases and J lost 6; bases outside the gene matches: 8. V and J are TRBV28 and TRBJ1-5; 9 bases are a match to TRBD1. The specimen sequenced was PBMCs. The clonotype comes from a woman aged 18-29 years in good health and CMV-seronegative. In nucleotides, the CDR3 is TGTGCCAGCAGTTTAGGACAGGGGAGAAAGGGTCAGCCCCAGCATTTT. It encodes CASSLGQGRKGQPQHF.